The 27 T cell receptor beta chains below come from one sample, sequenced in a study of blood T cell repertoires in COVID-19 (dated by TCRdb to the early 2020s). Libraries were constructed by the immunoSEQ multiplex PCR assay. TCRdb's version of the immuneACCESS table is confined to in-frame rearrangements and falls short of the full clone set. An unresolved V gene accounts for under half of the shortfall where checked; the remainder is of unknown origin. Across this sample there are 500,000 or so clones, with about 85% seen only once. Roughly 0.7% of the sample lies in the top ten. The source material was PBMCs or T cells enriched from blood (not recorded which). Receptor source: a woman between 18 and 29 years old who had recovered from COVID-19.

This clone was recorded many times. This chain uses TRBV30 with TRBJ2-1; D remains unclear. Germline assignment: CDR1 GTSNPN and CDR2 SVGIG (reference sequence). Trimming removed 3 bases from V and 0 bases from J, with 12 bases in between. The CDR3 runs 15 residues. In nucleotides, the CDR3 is TGTGCCTGGAGCCCAATTGGGCGCTCCTACAATGAGCAGTTCTTC. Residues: CAWSPIGRSYNEQFF.

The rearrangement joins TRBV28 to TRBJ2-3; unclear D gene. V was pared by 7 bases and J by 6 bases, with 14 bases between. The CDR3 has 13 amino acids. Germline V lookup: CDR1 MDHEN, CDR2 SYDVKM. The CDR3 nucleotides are TGTGCCAGCACTAGGATACCCTCCGATACGCAGTATTTT. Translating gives CASTRIPSDTQYF.

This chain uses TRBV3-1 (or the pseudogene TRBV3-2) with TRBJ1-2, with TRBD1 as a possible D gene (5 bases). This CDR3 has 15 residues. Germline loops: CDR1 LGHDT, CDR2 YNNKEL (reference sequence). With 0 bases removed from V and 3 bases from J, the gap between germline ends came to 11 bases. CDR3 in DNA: TGTGCCAGCAGCCAAGAACCCAGGGAGGACTATGGCTACACCTTC. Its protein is CASSQEPREDYGYTF.

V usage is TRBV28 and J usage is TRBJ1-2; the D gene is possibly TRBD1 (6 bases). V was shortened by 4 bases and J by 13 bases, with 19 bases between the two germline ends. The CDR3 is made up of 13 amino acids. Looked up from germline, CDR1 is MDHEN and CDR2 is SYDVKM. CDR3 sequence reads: CASSWGGRGMSTF. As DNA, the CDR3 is TGTGCCAGCAGTTGGGGGGGGCGAGGGATGAGCACCTTC.

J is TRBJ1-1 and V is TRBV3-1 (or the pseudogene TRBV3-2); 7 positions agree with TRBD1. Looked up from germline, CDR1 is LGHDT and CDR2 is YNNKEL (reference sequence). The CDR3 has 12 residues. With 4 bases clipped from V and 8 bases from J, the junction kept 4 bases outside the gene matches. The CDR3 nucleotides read TGTGCCAGCAGCCCCCCGGACAGGGAAGCTTTCTTT. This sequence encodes CASSPPDREAFF.

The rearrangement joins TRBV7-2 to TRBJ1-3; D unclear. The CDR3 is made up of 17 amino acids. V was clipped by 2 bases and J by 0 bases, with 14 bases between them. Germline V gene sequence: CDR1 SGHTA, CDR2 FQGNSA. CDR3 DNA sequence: TGTGCCAGCAGCTTATCCGCGGATCTGATCTCTGGAAACACCATATATTTT. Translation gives CASSLSADLISGNTIYF. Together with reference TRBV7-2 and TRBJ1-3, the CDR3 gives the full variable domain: GAGVSQSPSNKVTEKGKDVELRCDPISGHTALYWYRQSLGQGLEFLIYFQGNSAPDKSGLPSDRFSAERTGGSVSTLTIQRTQQEDSAVYLCASSLSADLISGNTIYFGEGSWLTVV.

In DNA, the CDR3 is TGTGCCTCGCCCCACAGGGAGGGGACCTACGAGCAGTACTTC. This codes for CASPHREGTYEQYF. V usage is TRBV24-1 and J usage is TRBJ2-7, with D perhaps TRBD2 (7 bases). This CDR3 has 14 amino acids. With 12 bases removed from V and 2 bases from J, the gap between germline ends came to 19 bases. Germline V gene data show CDR1 as KGHDR and CDR2 as SFDVKD.

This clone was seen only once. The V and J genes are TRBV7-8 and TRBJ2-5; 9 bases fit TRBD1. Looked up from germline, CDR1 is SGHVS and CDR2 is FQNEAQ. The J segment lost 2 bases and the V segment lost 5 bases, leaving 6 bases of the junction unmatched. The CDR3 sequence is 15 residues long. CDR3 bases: TGTGCCAGCAGCCCGGGGACAGGGAGGCAAGAGACCCAGTACTTC. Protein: CASSPGTGRQETQYF.

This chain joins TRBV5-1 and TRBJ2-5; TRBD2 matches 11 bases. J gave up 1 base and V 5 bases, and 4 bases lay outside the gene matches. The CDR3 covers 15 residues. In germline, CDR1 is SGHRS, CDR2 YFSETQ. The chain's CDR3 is CASSPSGGSQETQYF. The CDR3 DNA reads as TGCGCCAGCAGTCCTAGCGGGGGGTCCCAAGAGACCCAGTACTTC.

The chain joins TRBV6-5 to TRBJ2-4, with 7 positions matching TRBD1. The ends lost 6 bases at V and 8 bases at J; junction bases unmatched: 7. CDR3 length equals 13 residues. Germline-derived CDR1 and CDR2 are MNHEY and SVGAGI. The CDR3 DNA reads TGTGCCAGCAGCTCCCTCCAGGGGGACATTCAGTACTTC. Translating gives CASSSLQGDIQYF.

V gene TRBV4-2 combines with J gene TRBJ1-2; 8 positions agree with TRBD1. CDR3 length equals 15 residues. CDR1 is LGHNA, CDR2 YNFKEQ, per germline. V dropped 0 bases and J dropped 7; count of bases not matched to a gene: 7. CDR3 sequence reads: CASSQEDRANSGYTF. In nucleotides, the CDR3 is TGTGCCAGCAGCCAAGAGGACAGGGCTAACAGTGGCTACACCTTC.

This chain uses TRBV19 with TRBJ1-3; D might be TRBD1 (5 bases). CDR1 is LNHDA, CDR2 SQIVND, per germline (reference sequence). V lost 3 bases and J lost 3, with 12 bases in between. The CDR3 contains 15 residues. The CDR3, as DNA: TGTGCCAGTAGTATTCTTCCAGGGCTTGGAAACACCATATATTTT. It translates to CASSILPGLGNTIYF.

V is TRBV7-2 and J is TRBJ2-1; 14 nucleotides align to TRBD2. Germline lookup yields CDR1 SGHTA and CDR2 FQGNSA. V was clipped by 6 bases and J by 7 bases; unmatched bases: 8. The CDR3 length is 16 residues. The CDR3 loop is CASSSAGTSGSNEQFF. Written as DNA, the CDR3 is TGTGCCAGCAGTTCAGCCGGGACTAGCGGGAGTAATGAGCAGTTCTTC.

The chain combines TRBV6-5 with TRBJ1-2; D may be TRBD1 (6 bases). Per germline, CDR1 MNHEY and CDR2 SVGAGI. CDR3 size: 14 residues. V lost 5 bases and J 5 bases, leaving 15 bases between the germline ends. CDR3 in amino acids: CASSRRQANYGYTF. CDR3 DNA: TGTGCCAGCAGTCGACGACAGGCAAATTATGGCTACACCTTC.

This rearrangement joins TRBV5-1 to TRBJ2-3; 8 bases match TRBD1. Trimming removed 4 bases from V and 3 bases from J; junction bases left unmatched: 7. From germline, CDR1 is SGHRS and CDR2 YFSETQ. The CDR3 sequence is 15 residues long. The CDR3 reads CASSNQGASTDTQYF. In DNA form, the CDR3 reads TGCGCCAGCAGCAACCAGGGGGCAAGTACAGATACGCAGTATTTT.

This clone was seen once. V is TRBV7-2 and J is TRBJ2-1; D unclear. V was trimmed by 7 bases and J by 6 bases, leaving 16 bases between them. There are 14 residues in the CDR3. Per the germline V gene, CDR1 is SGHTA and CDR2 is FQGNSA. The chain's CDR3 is CASTSPSNFNEQFF. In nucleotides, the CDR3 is TGTGCCAGCACCTCCCCTTCGAACTTCAATGAGCAGTTCTTC.

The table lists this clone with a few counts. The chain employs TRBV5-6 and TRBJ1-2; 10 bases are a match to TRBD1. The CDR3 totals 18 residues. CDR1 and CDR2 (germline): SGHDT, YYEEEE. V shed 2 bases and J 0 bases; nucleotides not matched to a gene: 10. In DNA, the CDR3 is TGTGCCAGCAGCTTAGATGGGGACAGGGGCCACCCTAACTATGGCTACACCTTC. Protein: CASSLDGDRGHPNYGYTF.

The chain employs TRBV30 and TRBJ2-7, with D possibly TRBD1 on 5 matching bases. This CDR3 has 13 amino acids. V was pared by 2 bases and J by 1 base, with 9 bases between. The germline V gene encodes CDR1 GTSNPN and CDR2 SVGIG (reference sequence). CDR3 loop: CAWSRGTSYEQYF. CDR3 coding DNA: TGTGCCTGGAGTAGGGGCACTTCCTACGAGCAGTACTTC.

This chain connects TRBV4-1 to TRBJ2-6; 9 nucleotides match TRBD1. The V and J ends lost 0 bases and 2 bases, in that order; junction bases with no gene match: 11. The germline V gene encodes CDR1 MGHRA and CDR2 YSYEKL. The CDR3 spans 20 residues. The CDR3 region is CASSQDLYLGTGPGANVLTF. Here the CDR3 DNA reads TGCGCCAGCAGCCAAGATCTTTATCTCGGGACAGGGCCTGGGGCCAACGTCCTGACTTTC.

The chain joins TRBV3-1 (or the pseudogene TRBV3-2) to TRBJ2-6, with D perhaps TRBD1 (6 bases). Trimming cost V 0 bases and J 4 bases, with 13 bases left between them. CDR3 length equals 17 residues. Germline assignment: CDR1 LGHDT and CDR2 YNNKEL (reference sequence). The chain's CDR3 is CASSQDNRADGANVLTF. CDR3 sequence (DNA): TGTGCCAGCAGCCAAGATAACAGGGCGGACGGGGCCAACGTCCTGACTTTC.

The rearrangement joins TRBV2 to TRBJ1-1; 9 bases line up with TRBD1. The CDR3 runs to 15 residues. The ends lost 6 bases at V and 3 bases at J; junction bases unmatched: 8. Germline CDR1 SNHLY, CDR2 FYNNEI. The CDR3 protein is CASRDPQGADTEAFF. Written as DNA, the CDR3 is TGTGCCAGCAGGGATCCACAGGGGGCGGACACTGAAGCTTTCTTT.

CDR3 in amino acids: CASSPRGDFYEQYF. The CDR3 DNA is TGTGCCAGCAGTCCAAGAGGGGACTTCTACGAGCAGTACTTC. V is TRBV6-5 and J is TRBJ2-7, with a possible D match to TRBD2 (6 bases). This CDR3 contains 14 residues. The germline V gene encodes CDR1 MNHEY and CDR2 SVGAGI. The V and J ends lost 5 bases and 3 bases respectively, with 14 bases between them.

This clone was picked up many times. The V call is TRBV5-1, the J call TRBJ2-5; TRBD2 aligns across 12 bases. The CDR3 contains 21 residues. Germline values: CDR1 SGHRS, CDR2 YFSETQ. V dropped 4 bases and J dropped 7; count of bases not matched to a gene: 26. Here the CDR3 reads CASSPRLAGDRSASPGGTQYF. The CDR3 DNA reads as TGCGCCAGCAGCCCGCGACTAGCGGGGGACCGATCCGCCTCTCCGGGCGGGACCCAGTACTTC. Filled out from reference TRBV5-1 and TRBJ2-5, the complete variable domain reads KAGVTQTPRYLIKTRGQQVTLSCSPISGHRSVSWYQQTPGQGLQFLFEYFSETQRNKGNFPGRFSGRQFSNSRSEMNVSTLELGDSALYLCASSPRLAGDRSASPGGTQYFGPGTRLLVL.

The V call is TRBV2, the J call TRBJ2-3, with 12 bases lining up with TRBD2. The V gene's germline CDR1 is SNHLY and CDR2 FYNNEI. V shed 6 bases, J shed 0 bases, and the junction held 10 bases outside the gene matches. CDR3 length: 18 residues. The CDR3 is CASRLPGLAGLSTDTQYF. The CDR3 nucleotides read TGTGCCAGCAGGCTTCCGGGACTAGCGGGTTTAAGCACAGATACGCAGTATTTT. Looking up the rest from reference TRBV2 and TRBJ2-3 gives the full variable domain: EPEVTQTPSHQVTQMGQEVILRCVPISNHLYFYWYRQILGQKVEFLVSFYNNEISEKSEIFDDQFSVERPDGSNFTLKIRSTKLEDSAMYFCASRLPGLAGLSTDTQYFGPGTRLTVL.

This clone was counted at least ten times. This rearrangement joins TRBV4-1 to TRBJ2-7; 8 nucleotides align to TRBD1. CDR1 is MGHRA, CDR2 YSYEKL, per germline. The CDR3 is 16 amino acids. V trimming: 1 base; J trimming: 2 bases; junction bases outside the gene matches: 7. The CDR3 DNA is TGCGCCAGCAGCCAAGTTTTGAGGGACAGGCCCTACGAGCAGTACTTC. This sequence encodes CASSQVLRDRPYEQYF.

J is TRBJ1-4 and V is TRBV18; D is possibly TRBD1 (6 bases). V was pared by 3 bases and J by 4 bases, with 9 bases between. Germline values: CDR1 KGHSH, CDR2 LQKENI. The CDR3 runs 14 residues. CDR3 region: CASSPGANNEKLFF. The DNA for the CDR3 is TGTGCCAGCTCACCGGGGGCTAATAATGAAAAACTGTTTTTT.

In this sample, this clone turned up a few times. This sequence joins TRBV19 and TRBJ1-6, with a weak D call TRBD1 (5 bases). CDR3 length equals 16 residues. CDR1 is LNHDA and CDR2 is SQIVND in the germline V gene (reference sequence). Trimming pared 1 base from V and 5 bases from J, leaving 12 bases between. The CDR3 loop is CASSIAQAVHNSPLHF. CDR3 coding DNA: TGTGCCAGTAGTATAGCACAGGCGGTCCATAATTCACCCCTCCACTTT. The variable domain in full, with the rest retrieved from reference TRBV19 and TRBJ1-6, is DGGITQSPKYLFRKEGQNVTLSCEQNLNHDAMYWYRQDPGQGLRLIYYSQIVNDFQKGDIAEGYSVSREKKESFPLTVTSAQKNPTAFYLCASSIAQAVHNSPLHFGNGTRLTVT.